The rows below give T cell receptor beta chains drawn from one sample of a study of blood T cells in healthy people across ages. Each CDR3 protein is one row after TCRdb ran MiXCR on the 5' RACE reads. The data show some 1,000,000 distinct CDR3 sequences, 20% to 25% seen once. The same data also contributed to another study, on T cells of mothers and their children.

The sequencing sample was made of blood. The source is a girl aged 2-15 years in good health. Both conserved end residues are part of each CDR3. Fields, in order: D gene, V gene, clone size, J gene, CDR3 protein, CDR3 DNA. The D gene is left open where the match is weak. Clone size is not always given. Where it is, it says once, few, many or a class for expanded clones.

d_gene: TRBD1; v_gene: TRBV29-1; abundance: -; j_gene: TRBJ2-3; CDR3aa: CSVSGQAPDTQYF; CDR3nt: TGCAGCGTCTCCGGACAGGCCCCAGATACGCAGTATTTT
d_gene: -; v_gene: TRBV5-1; abundance: few; j_gene: TRBJ2-6; CDR3aa: CASNRGEAGANVLTF; CDR3nt: TGCGCCAGCAACCGGGGAGAGGCTGGGGCCAACGTCCTGACTTTC
d_gene: TRBD2; v_gene: TRBV7-2; abundance: -; j_gene: TRBJ2-3; CDR3aa: CASSYRLAGNTDTQYF; CDR3nt: TGTGCCAGCAGCTACCGACTAGCGGGCAACACAGATACGCAGTATTTT
d_gene: -; v_gene: TRBV6-1; abundance: few; j_gene: TRBJ1-1; CDR3aa: CASSEPPRGRTEAFF; CDR3nt: TGTGCCAGCAGTGAGCCCCCCCGGGGTCGGACTGAAGCTTTCTTT
d_gene: -; v_gene: TRBV20-1; abundance: few; j_gene: TRBJ2-5; CDR3aa: CSARTDSQETQYF; CDR3nt: TGCAGTGCTAGGACAGACTCTCAAGAGACCCAGTACTTC
d_gene: TRBD1; v_gene: TRBV7-3; abundance: few; j_gene: TRBJ2-5; CDR3aa: CASSLYGQGWETQYF; CDR3nt: TGTGCCAGCAGCTTATACGGACAGGGCTGGGAGACCCAGTACTTC
d_gene: -; v_gene: TRBV6-2/TRBV6-3; abundance: -; j_gene: TRBJ2-7; CDR3aa: CASSEALAPYEQYF; CDR3nt: TGTGCCAGCAGTGAGGCCCTGGCGCCCTACGAGCAGTACTTC
d_gene: -; v_gene: TRBV7-8; abundance: -; j_gene: TRBJ2-7; CDR3aa: CASSSFGRDSYEQYF; CDR3nt: TGTGCCAGCAGCTCATTCGGAAGGGACTCCTACGAGCAGTACTTC
d_gene: -; v_gene: TRBV12-5; abundance: -; j_gene: TRBJ1-5; CDR3aa: CASGLDLRQVGQPQHF; CDR3nt: TGTGCTAGTGGTTTGGACCTAAGACAGGTGGGTCAGCCCCAGCATTTT
d_gene: TRBD2; v_gene: TRBV20-1; abundance: few; j_gene: TRBJ2-5; CDR3aa: CSANVAGGNYEQYF; CDR3nt: TGCAGTGCTAATGTGGCGGGAGGTAACTATGAGCAGTACTTC
d_gene: -; v_gene: TRBV12-5; abundance: -; j_gene: TRBJ1-1; CDR3aa: CAGGLAAGFPEAFF; CDR3nt: TGTGCTGGTGGTTTGGCCGCAGGGTTTCCGGAAGCTTTCTTT
d_gene: -; v_gene: TRBV28; abundance: few; j_gene: TRBJ2-4; CDR3aa: CASSLGHLLAKNIQYF; CDR3nt: TGTGCCAGCAGTCTAGGACACCTTCTAGCCAAAAACATTCAGTACTTC
d_gene: -; v_gene: TRBV29-1; abundance: -; j_gene: TRBJ2-3; CDR3aa: CSGDSTDTQYF; CDR3nt: TGCAGCGGCGACTCCACAGATACGCAGTATTTT
d_gene: -; v_gene: TRBV2; abundance: few; j_gene: TRBJ2-5; CDR3aa: CAASTGLETQYF; CDR3nt: TGTGCCGCCTCTACAGGTTTGGAGACCCAGTACTTC
d_gene: -; v_gene: TRBV9; abundance: few; j_gene: TRBJ1-1; CDR3aa: CASSPGGRSLNTEAFF; CDR3nt: TGTGCCAGCAGCCCGGGGGGACGTAGCTTGAACACTGAAGCTTTCTTT
d_gene: -; v_gene: TRBV5-1; abundance: few; j_gene: TRBJ1-1; CDR3aa: CASRSGVPNTEAFF; CDR3nt: TGCGCCAGCAGATCAGGGGTCCCGAACACTGAAGCTTTCTTT
d_gene: TRBD1; v_gene: TRBV7-2; abundance: -; j_gene: TRBJ2-2; CDR3aa: CASSLETGYTGELFF; CDR3nt: TGTGCCAGCAGCTTAGAGACAGGGTACACCGGGGAGCTGTTTTTT
d_gene: -; v_gene: TRBV6-1; abundance: few; j_gene: TRBJ2-7; CDR3aa: CASSGGKTAPVEQYF; CDR3nt: TGTGCCAGCAGTGGGGGTAAGACAGCCCCCGTGGAGCAGTACTTC
d_gene: -; v_gene: TRBV29-1; abundance: -; j_gene: TRBJ1-3; CDR3aa: CSVGLSSSGNTIYF; CDR3nt: TGCAGCGTTGGACTGTCAAGCTCTGGAAACACCATATATTTT
d_gene: -; v_gene: TRBV6-2/TRBV6-3; abundance: few; j_gene: TRBJ1-2; CDR3aa: CASSPPSLGHYGYTF; CDR3nt: TGTGCCAGCAGTCCCCCGAGCCTAGGACACTATGGCTACACCTTC
d_gene: -; v_gene: TRBV5-1; abundance: few; j_gene: TRBJ2-2; CDR3aa: CASSLSERRNTGELFF; CDR3nt: TGCGCCAGCAGCTTGAGCGAGCGCCGGAACACCGGGGAGCTGTTTTTT
d_gene: -; v_gene: TRBV4-1; abundance: -; j_gene: TRBJ1-2; CDR3aa: CASSQDIQGKYGYTF; CDR3nt: TGCGCCAGCAGCCAAGATATACAGGGAAAGTATGGCTACACCTTC
d_gene: TRBD1; v_gene: TRBV12-3/TRBV12-4; abundance: few; j_gene: TRBJ2-1; CDR3aa: CASSETTGMYNEQFF; CDR3nt: TGTGCCAGCAGTGAGACGACAGGGATGTACAATGAGCAGTTCTTC
d_gene: TRBD2; v_gene: TRBV2; abundance: -; j_gene: TRBJ2-3; CDR3aa: CASSESGRASTDTQYF; CDR3nt: TGTGCCAGCAGTGAGAGCGGGAGGGCTAGCACAGATACGCAGTATTTT
d_gene: -; v_gene: TRBV20-1; abundance: few; j_gene: TRBJ2-1; CDR3aa: CSARHSISYNEQFF; CDR3nt: TGCAGTGCTAGACACAGCATCTCCTACAATGAGCAGTTCTTC
d_gene: TRBD1; v_gene: TRBV2; abundance: few; j_gene: TRBJ2-5; CDR3aa: CASRQGAAETQYF; CDR3nt: TGTGCCAGCAGACAGGGGGCGGCTGAGACCCAGTACTTC
d_gene: -; v_gene: TRBV7-6; abundance: few; j_gene: TRBJ1-1; CDR3aa: CASSPTHSDDQAFF; CDR3nt: TGTGCCAGCAGCCCGACACACTCAGACGACCAAGCTTTCTTT
d_gene: -; v_gene: TRBV10-3; abundance: -; j_gene: TRBJ1-2; CDR3aa: CAISPGRALANYGYTF; CDR3nt: TGTGCCATCAGTCCCGGCAGGGCTCTAGCTAACTATGGCTACACCTTC
d_gene: -; v_gene: TRBV10-3; abundance: -; j_gene: TRBJ2-7; CDR3aa: CAISVSHEQYF; CDR3nt: TGTGCCATCAGTGTCTCCCACGAGCAGTACTTC
d_gene: -; v_gene: TRBV15; abundance: few; j_gene: TRBJ1-2; CDR3aa: CAASRDLQTYGCTF; CDR3nt: -
d_gene: TRBD1; v_gene: TRBV3-1; abundance: few; j_gene: TRBJ1-1; CDR3aa: CASSRGQASTEAFF; CDR3nt: TGTGCCAGCAGCAGGGGACAGGCATCCACTGAAGCTTTCTTT
d_gene: -; v_gene: TRBV24-1; abundance: -; j_gene: TRBJ2-3; CDR3aa: CATSDFGGDTDTQYF; CDR3nt: TGTGCCACCAGTGATTTCGGCGGGGACACAGATACGCAGTATTTT
d_gene: -; v_gene: TRBV7-2; abundance: few; j_gene: TRBJ2-3; CDR3aa: CASSLGLRSDTQYF; CDR3nt: TGTGCCAGCAGCTTAGGGCTTCGCTCCGATACGCAGTATTTT
d_gene: -; v_gene: TRBV29-1; abundance: few; j_gene: TRBJ2-1; CDR3aa: CSVGPLNEQFF; CDR3nt: TGCAGCGTTGGTCCCCTCAATGAGCAGTTCTTC
d_gene: TRBD1; v_gene: TRBV27; abundance: -; j_gene: TRBJ2-3; CDR3aa: CASSFGTGFTDTQYF; CDR3nt: TGTGCCAGCAGTTTTGGGACAGGGTTCACAGATACGCAGTATTTT
d_gene: -; v_gene: TRBV6-2/TRBV6-3; abundance: once; j_gene: TRBJ1-2; CDR3aa: CASRTPGNYGYTF; CDR3nt: TGTGCCAGCAGAACCCCAGGGAACTATGGCTACACCTTC
d_gene: -; v_gene: TRBV12-3/TRBV12-4; abundance: few; j_gene: TRBJ2-5; CDR3aa: CASRPQASGTQYF; CDR3nt: TGTGCCAGCAGGCCACAGGCATCCGGGACCCAGTACTTC
d_gene: -; v_gene: TRBV5-1; abundance: -; j_gene: TRBJ1-1; CDR3aa: CASSFGQGPEAFF; CDR3nt: TGCGCCAGCAGCTTCGGGCAGGGGCCTGAAGCTTTCTTT
d_gene: -; v_gene: TRBV7-8; abundance: -; j_gene: TRBJ2-4; CDR3aa: CASSQRANIQYF; CDR3nt: TGTGCCAGCAGCCAAAGGGCGAACATTCAGTACTTC
d_gene: -; v_gene: TRBV21-1; abundance: few; j_gene: TRBJ2-1; CDR3aa: CASPLTGGYNEQFF; CDR3nt: TGTGCCAGTCCCCTGACAGGGGGATACAATGAGCAGTTCTTC
d_gene: TRBD1; v_gene: TRBV20-1; abundance: -; j_gene: TRBJ2-7; CDR3aa: CSARDGTGVFYEQYF; CDR3nt: TGCAGTGCTAGAGATGGGACAGGGGTTTTTTACGAGCAGTACTTC
d_gene: -; v_gene: TRBV4-3; abundance: many; j_gene: TRBJ1-6; CDR3aa: CASSHGTGRQNSPLHF; CDR3nt: TGCGCCAGCAGCCATGGAACCGGGCGACAGAATTCACCCCTCCACTTT
d_gene: TRBD1; v_gene: TRBV15; abundance: few; j_gene: TRBJ2-5; CDR3aa: CATRRDRGMTETQYF; CDR3nt: TGTGCCACCAGAAGGGACAGGGGAATGACAGAGACCCAGTACTTC
d_gene: -; v_gene: TRBV7-9; abundance: -; j_gene: TRBJ1-4; CDR3aa: CASSFREDEKLFF; CDR3nt: TGTGCCAGCAGCTTCCGAGAAGATGAAAAACTGTTTTTT
d_gene: -; v_gene: TRBV6-1; abundance: few; j_gene: TRBJ1-1; CDR3aa: CASSGSATEAFF; CDR3nt: TGTGCCAGCAGTGGCTCGGCGACTGAAGCTTTCTTT
d_gene: -; v_gene: TRBV6-1; abundance: few; j_gene: TRBJ2-3; CDR3aa: CASTRDGTDTQYF; CDR3nt: TGTGCCAGCACCAGGGATGGCACAGATACGCAGTATTTT
d_gene: TRBD1; v_gene: TRBV29-1; abundance: -; j_gene: TRBJ2-7; CDR3aa: CSVDSGTVLYEQYF; CDR3nt: TGCAGCGTTGATTCCGGGACAGTACTATACGAGCAGTACTTC
d_gene: -; v_gene: TRBV9; abundance: -; j_gene: TRBJ2-6; CDR3aa: CASSVGTPLGANVLTF; CDR3nt: TGTGCCAGCAGCGTCGGGACGCCCCTTGGGGCCAACGTCCTGACTTTC